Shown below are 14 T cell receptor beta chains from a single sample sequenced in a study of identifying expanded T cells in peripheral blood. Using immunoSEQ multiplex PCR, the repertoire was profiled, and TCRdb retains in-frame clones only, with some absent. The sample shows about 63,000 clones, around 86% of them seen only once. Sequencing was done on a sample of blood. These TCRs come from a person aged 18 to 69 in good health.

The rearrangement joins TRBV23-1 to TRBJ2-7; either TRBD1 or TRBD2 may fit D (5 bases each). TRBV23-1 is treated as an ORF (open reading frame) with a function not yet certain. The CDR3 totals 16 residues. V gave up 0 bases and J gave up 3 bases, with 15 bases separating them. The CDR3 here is CASSQSLAGYIYEQYV. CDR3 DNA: TGCGCCAGCAGTCAATCTCTAGCAGGGTATATCTACGAGCAGTACGTC.

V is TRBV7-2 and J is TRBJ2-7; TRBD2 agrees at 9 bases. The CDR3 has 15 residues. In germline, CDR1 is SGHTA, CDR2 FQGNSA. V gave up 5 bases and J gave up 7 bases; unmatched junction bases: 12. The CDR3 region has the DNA TGTGCCAGCAGCAGGGAGATAGCGGGAGCAGGGGAGCAGTACTTC. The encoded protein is CASSREIAGAGEQYF.

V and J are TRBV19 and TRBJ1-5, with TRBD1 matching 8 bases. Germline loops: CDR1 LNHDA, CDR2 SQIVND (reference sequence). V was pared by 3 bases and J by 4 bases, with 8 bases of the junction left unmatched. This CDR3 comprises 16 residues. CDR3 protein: CASSINDRGTNQPQHF. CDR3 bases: TGTGCCAGTAGTATCAACGACAGGGGAACAAATCAGCCCCAGCATTTT.

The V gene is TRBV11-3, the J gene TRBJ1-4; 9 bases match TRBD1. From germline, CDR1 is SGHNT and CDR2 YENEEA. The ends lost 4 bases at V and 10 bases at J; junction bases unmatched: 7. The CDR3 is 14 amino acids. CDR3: CASSSGQGSRKLFF. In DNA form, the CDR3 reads TGTGCCAGCAGCTCCGGACAGGGGAGTAGAAAACTGTTTTTT. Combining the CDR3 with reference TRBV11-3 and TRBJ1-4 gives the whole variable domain EAGVVQSPRYKIIEKKQPVAFWCNPISGHNTLYWYLQNLGQGPELLIRYENEEAVDDSQLPKDRFSAERLKGVDSTLKIQPAELGDSAVYLCASSSGQGSRKLFFGSGTQLSVL.

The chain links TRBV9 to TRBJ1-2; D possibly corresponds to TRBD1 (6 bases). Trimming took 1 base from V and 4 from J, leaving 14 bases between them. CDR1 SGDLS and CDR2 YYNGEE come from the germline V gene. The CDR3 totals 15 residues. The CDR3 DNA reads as TGTGCCAGCAGCGTAACCCGGGACACCGTCTATGGCTACACCTTC. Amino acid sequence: CASSVTRDTVYGYTF.

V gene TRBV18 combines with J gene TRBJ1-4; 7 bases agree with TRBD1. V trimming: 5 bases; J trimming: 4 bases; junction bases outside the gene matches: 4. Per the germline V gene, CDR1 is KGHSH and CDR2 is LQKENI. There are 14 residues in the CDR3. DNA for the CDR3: TGTGCCAGCTCATCGACAGGGCGTAATGAAAAACTGTTTTTT. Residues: CASSSTGRNEKLFF.

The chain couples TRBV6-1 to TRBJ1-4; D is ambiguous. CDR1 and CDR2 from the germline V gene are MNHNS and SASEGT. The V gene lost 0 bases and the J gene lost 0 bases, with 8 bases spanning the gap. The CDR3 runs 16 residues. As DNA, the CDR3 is TGTGCCAGCAGTGAAGCGGGATTAGCAACTAATGAAAAACTGTTTTTT. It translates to CASSEAGLATNEKLFF.

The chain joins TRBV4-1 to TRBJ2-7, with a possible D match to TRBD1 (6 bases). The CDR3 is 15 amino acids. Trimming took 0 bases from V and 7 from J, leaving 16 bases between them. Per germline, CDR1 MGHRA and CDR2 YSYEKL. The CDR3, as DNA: TGCGCCAGCAGCCAAGATCGGCAGGGGCTGGGGGAGCAGTACTTC. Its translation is CASSQDRQGLGEQYF.

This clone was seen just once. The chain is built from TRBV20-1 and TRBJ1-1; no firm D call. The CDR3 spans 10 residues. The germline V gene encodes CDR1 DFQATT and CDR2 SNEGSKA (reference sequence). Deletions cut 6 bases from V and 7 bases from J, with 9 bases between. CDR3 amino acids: CSANQIEAFF. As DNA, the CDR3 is TGCAGTGCAAACCAAATTGAAGCTTTCTTT.

The CDR3 bases are TGCAGCGTTGAAGATACTAGCGGGGGGGCTTTGGATACGCAGTATTTT. As protein: CSVEDTSGGALDTQYF. The rearrangement joins TRBV29-1 to TRBJ2-3; 13 bases align to TRBD2. CDR1 SQVTM and CDR2 ANQGSEA come from the germline V gene. Trimming at V came to 0 bases and at J to 6 bases, leaving 6 bases not matched to a gene. CDR3 length equals 16 residues.

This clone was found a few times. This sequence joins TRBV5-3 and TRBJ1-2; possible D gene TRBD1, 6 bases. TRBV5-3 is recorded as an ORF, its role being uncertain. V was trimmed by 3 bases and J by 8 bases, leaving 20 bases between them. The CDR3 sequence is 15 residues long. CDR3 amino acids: CARSSEAQGPRGYTF. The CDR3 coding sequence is TGTGCCAGAAGCTCCGAGGCCCAGGGGCCGAGAGGCTACACCTTC.

CDR3 protein: CASRAGTGPTGELFF. The CDR3, as DNA: TGTGCCAGCAGGGCCGGGACAGGACCCACCGGGGAGCTGTTTTTT. The chain links TRBV6-6 to TRBJ2-2; 8 bases match TRBD1. This CDR3 is built from 15 residues. The germline gives CDR1 MNHNY, CDR2 SVGAGI (reference sequence). The ends lost 6 bases at V and 4 bases at J; junction bases unmatched: 7.

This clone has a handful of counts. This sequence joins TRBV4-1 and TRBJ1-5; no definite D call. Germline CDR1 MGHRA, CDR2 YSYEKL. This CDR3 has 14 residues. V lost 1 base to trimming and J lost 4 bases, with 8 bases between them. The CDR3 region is CASSQVYENQPQHF. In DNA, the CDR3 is TGCGCCAGCAGCCAAGTATACGAAAATCAGCCCCAGCATTTT.

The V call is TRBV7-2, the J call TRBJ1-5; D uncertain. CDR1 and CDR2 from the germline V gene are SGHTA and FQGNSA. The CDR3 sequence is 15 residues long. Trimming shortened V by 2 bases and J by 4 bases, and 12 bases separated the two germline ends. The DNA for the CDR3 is TGTGCCAGCAGCTTATCGGGGATGTTGAATCAGCCCCAGCATTTT. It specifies CASSLSGMLNQPQHF. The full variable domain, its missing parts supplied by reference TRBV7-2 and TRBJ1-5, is GAGVSQSPSNKVTEKGKDVELRCDPISGHTALYWYRQSLGQGLEFLIYFQGNSAPDKSGLPSDRFSAERTGGSVSTLTIQRTQQEDSAVYLCASSLSGMLNQPQHFGDGTRLSIL.